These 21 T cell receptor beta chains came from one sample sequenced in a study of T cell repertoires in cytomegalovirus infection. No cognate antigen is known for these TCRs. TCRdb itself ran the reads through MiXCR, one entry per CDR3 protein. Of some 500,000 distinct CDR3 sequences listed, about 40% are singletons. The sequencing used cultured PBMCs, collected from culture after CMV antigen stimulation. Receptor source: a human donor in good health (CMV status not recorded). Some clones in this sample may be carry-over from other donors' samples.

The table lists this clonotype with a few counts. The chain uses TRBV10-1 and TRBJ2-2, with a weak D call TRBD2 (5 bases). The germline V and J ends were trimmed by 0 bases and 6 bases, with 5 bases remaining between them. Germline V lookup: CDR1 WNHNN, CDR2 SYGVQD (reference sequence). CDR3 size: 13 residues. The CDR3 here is CASSESGAGELFF. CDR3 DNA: TGCGCCAGCAGTGAGTCGGGAGCCGGGGAGCTGTTTTTT.

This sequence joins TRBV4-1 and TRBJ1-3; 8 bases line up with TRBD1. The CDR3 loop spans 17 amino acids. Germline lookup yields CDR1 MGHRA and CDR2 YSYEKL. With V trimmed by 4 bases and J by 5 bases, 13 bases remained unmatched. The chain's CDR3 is CASSPHLGQGGRNTIYF. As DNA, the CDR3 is TGCGCCAGCAGCCCCCACCTCGGACAGGGAGGTAGAAACACCATATATTTT.

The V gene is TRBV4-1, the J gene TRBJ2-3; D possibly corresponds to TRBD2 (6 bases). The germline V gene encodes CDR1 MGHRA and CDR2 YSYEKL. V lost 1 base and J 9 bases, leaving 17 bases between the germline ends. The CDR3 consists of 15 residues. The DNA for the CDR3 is TGCGCCAGCAGCCAAGCCACCCTCGGGGCGGGGACGCAGTATTTT. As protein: CASSQATLGAGTQYF.

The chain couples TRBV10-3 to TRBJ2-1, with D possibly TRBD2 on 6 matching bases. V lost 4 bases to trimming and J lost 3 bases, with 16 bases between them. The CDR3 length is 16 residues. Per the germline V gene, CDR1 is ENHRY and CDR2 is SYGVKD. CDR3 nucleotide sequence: TGTGCCATCAGTGTCGGAGGGGCAACCGGCTACAATGAGCAGTTCTTC. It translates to CAISVGGATGYNEQFF.

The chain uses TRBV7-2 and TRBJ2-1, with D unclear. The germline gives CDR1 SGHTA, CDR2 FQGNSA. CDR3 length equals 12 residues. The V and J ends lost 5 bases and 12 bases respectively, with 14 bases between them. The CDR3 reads CASSHRNLGQFF. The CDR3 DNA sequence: TGTGCCAGCAGCCATAGGAATTTGGGGCAGTTCTTC.

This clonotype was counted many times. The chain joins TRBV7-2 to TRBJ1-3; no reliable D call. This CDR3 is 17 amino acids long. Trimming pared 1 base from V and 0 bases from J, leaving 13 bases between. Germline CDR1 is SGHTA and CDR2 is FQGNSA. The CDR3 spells CASSLVWQPSSGNTIYF. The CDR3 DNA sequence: TGTGCCAGCAGCTTAGTATGGCAGCCAAGCTCTGGAAACACCATATATTTT.

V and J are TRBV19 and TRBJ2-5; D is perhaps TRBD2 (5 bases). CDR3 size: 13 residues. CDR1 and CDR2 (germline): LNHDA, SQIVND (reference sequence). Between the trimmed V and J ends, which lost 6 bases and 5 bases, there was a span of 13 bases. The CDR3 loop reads CASSRGPPETQYF. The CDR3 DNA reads TGTGCCAGTAGCCGAGGGCCCCCGGAGACCCAGTACTTC.

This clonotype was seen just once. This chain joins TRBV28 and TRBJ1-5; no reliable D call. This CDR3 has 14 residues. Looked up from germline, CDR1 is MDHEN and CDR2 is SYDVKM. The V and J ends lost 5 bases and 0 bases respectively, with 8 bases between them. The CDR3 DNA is TGTGCCAGCAGTCCGAGGACTAGCAATCAGCCCCAGCATTTT. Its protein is CASSPRTSNQPQHF. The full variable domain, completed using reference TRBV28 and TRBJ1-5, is DVKVTQSSRYLVKRTGEKVFLECVQDMDHENMFWYRQDPGLGLRLIYFSYDVKMKEKGDIPEGYSVSREKKERFSLILESASTNQTSMYLCASSPRTSNQPQHFGDGTRLSIL.

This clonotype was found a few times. The CDR3 loop reads CASSPMTVAKNIQYF. DNA of the CDR3: TGCGCCAGCAGCCCTATGACAGTAGCCAAAAACATTCAGTACTTC. The genes are TRBV4-1 and TRBJ2-4, with D possibly matching TRBD1 (5 bases). Germline loops: CDR1 MGHRA, CDR2 YSYEKL. This CDR3 contains 15 residues. With 4 bases removed from V and 0 bases from J, the gap between germline ends came to 10 bases.

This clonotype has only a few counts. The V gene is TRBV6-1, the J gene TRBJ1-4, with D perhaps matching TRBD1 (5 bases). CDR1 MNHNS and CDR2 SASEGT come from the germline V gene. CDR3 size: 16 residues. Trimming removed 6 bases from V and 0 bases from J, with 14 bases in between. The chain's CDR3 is CASRGDSYATNEKLFF. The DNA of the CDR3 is TGTGCCAGCAGGGGAGACAGTTATGCAACTAATGAAAAACTGTTTTTT.

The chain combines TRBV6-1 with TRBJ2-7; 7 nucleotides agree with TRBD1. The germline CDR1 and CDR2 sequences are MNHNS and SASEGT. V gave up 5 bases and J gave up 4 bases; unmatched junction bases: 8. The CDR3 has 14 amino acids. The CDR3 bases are TGTGCCAGCAGTCGGGACAGAAGGGGGTACGAGCAGTACTTC. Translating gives CASSRDRRGYEQYF.

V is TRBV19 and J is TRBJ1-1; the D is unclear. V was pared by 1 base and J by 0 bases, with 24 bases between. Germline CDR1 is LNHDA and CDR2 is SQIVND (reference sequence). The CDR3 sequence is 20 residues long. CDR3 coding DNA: TGTGCCAGTAGTATAGGGATAGTGAGTAGGCCGAAGTCCATGAACACTGAAGCTTTCTTT. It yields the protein CASSIGIVSRPKSMNTEAFF.

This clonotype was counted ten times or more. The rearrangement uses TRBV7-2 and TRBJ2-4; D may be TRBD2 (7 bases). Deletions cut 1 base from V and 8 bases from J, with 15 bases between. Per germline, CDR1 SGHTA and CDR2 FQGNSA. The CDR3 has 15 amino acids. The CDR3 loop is CASSLGRGGGDIQYF. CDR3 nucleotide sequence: TGTGCCAGCAGCTTAGGGCGGGGAGGGGGAGACATTCAGTACTTC.

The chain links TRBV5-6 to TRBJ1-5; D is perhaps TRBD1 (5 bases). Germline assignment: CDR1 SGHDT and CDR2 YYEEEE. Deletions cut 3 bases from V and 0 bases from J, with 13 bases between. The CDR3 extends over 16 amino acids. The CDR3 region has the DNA TGTGCCAGCAGCTCGTTCTGGGGGAATAGCAATCAGCCCCAGCATTTT. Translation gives CASSSFWGNSNQPQHF.

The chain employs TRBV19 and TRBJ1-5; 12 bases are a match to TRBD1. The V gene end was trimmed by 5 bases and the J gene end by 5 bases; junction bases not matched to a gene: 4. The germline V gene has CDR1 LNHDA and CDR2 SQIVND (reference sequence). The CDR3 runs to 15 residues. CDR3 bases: TGTGCCAGTAGTCTGGGACAGGGGGCCCATCAGCCCCAGCATTTT. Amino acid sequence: CASSLGQGAHQPQHF.

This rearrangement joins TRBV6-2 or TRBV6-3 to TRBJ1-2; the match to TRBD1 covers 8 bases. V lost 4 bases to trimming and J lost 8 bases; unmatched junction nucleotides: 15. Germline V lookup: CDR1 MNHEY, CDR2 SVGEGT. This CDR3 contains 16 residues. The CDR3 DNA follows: TGTGCCAGCAGTTGGAGGGCCGGGACAGGCCTGCGGGGCTACACCTTC. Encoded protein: CASSWRAGTGLRGYTF.

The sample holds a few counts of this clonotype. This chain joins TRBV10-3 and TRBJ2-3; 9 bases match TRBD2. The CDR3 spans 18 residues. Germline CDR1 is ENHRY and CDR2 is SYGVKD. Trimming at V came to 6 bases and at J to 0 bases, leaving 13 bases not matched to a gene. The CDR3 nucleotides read TGTGCCATCAGCTGGCCTGGTGGAGCGGGGGGAAGCACAGATACGCAGTATTTT. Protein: CAISWPGGAGGSTDTQYF.

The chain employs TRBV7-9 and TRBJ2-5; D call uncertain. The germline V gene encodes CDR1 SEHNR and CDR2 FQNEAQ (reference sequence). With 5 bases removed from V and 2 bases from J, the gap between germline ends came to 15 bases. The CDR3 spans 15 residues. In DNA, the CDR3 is TGTGCCAGCAGCCAAGACGGCGCTGAACAAGAGACCCAGTACTTC. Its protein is CASSQDGAEQETQYF.

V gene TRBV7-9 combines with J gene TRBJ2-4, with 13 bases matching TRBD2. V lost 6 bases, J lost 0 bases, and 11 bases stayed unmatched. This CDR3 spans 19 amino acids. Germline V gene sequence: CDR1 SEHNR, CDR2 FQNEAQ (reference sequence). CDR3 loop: CASSYGLAGAHLAKNIQYF. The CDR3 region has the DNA TGTGCCAGCAGTTACGGACTAGCGGGGGCCCATCTAGCCAAAAACATTCAGTACTTC.

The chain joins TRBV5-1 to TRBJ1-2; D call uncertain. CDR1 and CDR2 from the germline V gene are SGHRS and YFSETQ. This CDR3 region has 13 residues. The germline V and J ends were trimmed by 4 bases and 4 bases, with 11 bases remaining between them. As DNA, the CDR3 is TGCGCCAGCAGCCTAGATCCCTCCTATGGCTACACCTTC. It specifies CASSLDPSYGYTF.

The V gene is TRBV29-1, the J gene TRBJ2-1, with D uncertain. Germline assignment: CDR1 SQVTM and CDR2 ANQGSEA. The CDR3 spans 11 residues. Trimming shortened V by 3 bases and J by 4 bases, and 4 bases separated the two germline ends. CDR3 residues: CSVDRYNEQFF. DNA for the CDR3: TGCAGCGTTGATAGGTACAATGAGCAGTTCTTC.